Listed below are T cell receptor beta chains from one sample, sequenced in a study of OX40 agonist ivuxolimab in advanced cancers. Data came from immunoSEQ multiplex PCR; TCRdb stores just in-frame clones and leaves some out. Among 15,000 to 20,000 clones listed, more than 75% were seen once. Sequenced here: CD4+ or CD8+ T cells sorted from blood, sampled in a trial of the OX40 agonist ivuxolimab. Receptors originate from an adult with an advanced solid tumor such as melanoma, head and neck, liver or kidney cancer. The CDR3 runs from the conserved cysteine through the conserved F or W. D genes are given only for firm matches. Clone size is not always given. Where it is, it says once, few, many or a class for expanded clones.

d_gene	abundance	v_gene	j_gene	CDR3aa	CDR3nt
.	.	TRBV6-1	TRBJ1-1	CASSEAAGGIPEAFF	TGTGCCAGCAGTGAAGCTGCGGGGGGGATACCTGAAGCTTTCTTT
TRBD1	.	TRBV29-1	TRBJ2-5	CSVPGQGLPYF	TGCAGCGTCCCGGGACAGGGTTTGCCGTACTTC
.	medium-sized	TRBV27	TRBJ1-2	CASSFVGGRGYTF	TGTGCCAGCAGTTTTGTGGGGGGCCGTGGCTACACCTTC
TRBD1	.	TRBV30	TRBJ1-5	CAWSPGTGYGQPQHF	TGTGCCTGGAGCCCTGGGACAGGATATGGTCAGCCCCAGCATTTT
.	.	TRBV15	TRBJ2-2	CATSTTPWELFF	TGTGCCACCAGCACAACCCCGTGGGAGCTGTTTTTT
.	once	TRBV21-1	TRBJ2-1	CASSKAGVSSYNEQFF	TGTGCCAGCAGCAAAGCGGGGGTAAGCTCCTACAATGAGCAGTTCTTC
TRBD2	.	TRBV5-6	TRBJ2-1	CASSLRLAAYNEQFF	TGTGCCAGCAGCTTAAGACTAGCGGCTTACAATGAGCAGTTCTTC
TRBD1	.	TRBV10-2	TRBJ2-1	CASSESDRGVYNEQFF	TGCGCCAGCAGTGAGTCCGACAGGGGGGTGTACAATGAGCAGTTCTTC
TRBD1	.	TRBV11-2	TRBJ1-2	CASSFGQGYGYTF	TGTGCCAGCAGCTTTGGACAGGGCTATGGCTACACCTTC
.	few	TRBV4-1	TRBJ2-7	CASSQVATGGEQYF	TGCGCCAGCAGCCAAGTTGCTACCGGAGGCGAGCAGTACTTC
.	.	TRBV19	TRBJ2-3	CASSIGTDPWGTDTQYF	TGTGCCAGTAGTATTGGGACCGATCCCTGGGGCACAGATACGCAGTATTTT
.	.	TRBV5-1	TRBJ1-2	CASSLAGGLEVHYGYTF	TGCGCCAGCAGCTTGGCCGGAGGGCTGGAAGTGCACTATGGCTACACCTTC